The source of this T cell receptor (beta chain) is a study of blood T cell repertoires in COVID-19. This CDR3 contains 14 residues. Trimming left V 3 bases short and J 0 bases short, with 10 bases between. Germline-derived CDR1 and CDR2 are SGDLS and YYNGEE. The table came from immunoSEQ multiplex PCR; TCRdb's copy has only in-frame clones and leaves some out. The table includes hundreds of thousands of clones, 75% to 90% detected once. Source material: peripheral blood. The source is a woman between 35 and 50 years old who had recovered from COVID-19. V gene TRBV9 combines with J gene TRBJ2-7, with TRBD2 as a possible D gene (6 bases). The CDR3 DNA is TGTGCCAGCAGCGCCCCCGGGAGCTCCTACGAGCAGTACTTC. Translating gives CASSAPGSSYEQYF. Combining the CDR3 with reference TRBV9 and TRBJ2-7 gives the whole variable domain DSGVTQTPKHLITATGQRVTLRCSPRSGDLSVYWYQQSLDQGLQFLIQYYNGEERAKGNILERFSAQQFPDLHSELNLSSLELGDSALYFCASSAPGSSYEQYFGPGTRLTVT.